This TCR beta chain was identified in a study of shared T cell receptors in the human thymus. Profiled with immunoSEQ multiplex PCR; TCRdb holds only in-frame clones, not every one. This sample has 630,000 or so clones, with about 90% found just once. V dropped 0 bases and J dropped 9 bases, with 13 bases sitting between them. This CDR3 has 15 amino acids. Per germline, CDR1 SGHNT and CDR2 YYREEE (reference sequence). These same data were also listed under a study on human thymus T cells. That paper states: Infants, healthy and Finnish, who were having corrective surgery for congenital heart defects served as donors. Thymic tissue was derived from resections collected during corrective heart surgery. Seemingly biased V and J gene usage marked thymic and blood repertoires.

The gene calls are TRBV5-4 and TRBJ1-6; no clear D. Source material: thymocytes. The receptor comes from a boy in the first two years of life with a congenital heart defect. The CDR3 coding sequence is TGTGCCAGCAGCTTGGAAGGCAGTTGGGCTTCACCCCTCCACTTT. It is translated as CASSLEGSWASPLHF.